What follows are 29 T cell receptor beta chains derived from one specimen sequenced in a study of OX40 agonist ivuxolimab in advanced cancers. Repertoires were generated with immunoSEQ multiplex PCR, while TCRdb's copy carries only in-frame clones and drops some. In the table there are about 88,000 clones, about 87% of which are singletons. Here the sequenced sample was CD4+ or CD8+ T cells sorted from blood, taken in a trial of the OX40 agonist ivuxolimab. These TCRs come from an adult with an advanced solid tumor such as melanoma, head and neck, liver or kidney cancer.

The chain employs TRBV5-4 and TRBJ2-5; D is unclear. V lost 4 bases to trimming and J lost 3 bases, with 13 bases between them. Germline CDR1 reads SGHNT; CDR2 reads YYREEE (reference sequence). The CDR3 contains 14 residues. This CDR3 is CASSPGPPKETQYF. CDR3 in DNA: TGTGCCAGCAGCCCAGGCCCTCCAAAAGAGACCCAGTACTTC.

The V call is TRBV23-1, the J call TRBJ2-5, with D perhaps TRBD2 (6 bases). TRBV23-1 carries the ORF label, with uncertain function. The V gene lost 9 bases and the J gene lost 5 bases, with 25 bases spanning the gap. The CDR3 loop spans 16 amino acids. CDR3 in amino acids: CASQLRHGTSGETQYF. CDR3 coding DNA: TGCGCCAGTCAACTTCGACACGGGACTTCAGGGGAGACCCAGTACTTC.

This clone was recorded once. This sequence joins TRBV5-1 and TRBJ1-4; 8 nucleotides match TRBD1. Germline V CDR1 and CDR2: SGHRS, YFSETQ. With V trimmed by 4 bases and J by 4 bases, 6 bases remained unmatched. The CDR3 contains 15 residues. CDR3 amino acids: CASSRTGMINEKLFF. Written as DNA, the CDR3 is TGCGCCAGCAGCCGGACAGGGATGATTAATGAAAAACTGTTTTTT.

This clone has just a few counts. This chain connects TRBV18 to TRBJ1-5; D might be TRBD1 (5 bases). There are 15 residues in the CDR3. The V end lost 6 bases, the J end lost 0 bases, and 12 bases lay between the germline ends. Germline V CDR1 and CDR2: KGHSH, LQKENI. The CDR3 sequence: CASSPRQNSNQPQHF. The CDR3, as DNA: TGTGCCAGCTCTCCAAGACAGAATAGCAATCAGCCCCAGCATTTT. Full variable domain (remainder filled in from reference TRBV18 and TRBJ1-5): NAGVMQNPRHLVRRRGQEARLRCSPMKGHSHVYWYRQLPEEGLKFMVYLQKENIIDESGMPKERFSAEFPKEGPSILRIQQVVRGDSAAYFCASSPRQNSNQPQHFGDGTRLSIL.

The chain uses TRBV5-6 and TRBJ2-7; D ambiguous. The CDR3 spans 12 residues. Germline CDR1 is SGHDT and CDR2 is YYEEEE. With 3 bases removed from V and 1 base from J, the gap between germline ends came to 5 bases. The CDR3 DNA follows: TGTGCCAGCAGCTCCACGTCCTACGAGCAGTACTTC. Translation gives CASSSTSYEQYF.

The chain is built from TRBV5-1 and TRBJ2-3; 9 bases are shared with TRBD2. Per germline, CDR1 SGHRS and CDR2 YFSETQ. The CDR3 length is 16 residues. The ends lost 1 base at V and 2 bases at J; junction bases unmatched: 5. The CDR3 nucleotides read TGCGCCAGCAGCTTGATGGCGGGGGGGCTCACAGATACGCAGTATTTT. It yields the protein CASSLMAGGLTDTQYF.

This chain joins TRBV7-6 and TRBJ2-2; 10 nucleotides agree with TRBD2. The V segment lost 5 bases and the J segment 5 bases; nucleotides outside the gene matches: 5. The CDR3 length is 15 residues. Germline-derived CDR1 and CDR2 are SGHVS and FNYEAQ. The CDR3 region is CASSPPSGGTGELFF. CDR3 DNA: TGTGCCAGCAGCCCGCCTAGCGGGGGAACCGGGGAGCTGTTTTTT.

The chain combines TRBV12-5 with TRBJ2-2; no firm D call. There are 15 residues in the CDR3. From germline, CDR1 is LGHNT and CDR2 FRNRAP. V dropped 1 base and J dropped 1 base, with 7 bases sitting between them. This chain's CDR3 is CASGLGHGNTGELFF. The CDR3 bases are TGTGCTAGTGGTTTGGGGCATGGGAACACCGGGGAGCTGTTTTTT.

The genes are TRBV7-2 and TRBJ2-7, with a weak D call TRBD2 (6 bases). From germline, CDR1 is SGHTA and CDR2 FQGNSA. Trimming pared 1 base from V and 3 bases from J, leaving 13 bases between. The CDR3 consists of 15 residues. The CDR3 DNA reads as TGTGCCAGCAGCTTAGATCATGCGGGGATCTACGAGCAGTACTTC. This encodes CASSLDHAGIYEQYF.

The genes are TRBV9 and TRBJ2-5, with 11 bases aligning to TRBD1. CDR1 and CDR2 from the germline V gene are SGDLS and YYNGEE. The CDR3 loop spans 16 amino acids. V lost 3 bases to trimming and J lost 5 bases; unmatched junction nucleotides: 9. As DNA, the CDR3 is TGTGCCAGCAGCGGACCCCGGACAGGGGGCACGGAGACCCAGTACTTC. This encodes CASSGPRTGGTETQYF.

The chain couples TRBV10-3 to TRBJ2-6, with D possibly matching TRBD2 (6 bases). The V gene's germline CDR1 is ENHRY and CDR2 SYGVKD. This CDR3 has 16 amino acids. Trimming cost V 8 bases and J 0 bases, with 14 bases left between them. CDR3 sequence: CAIASSDLSGANVLTF. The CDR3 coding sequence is TGTGCCATCGCATCTAGCGATCTCTCTGGGGCCAACGTCCTGACTTTC.

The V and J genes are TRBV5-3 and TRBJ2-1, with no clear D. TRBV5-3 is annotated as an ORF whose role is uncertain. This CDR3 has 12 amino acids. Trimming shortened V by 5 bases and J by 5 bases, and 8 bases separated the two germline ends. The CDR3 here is CARSISDNEQFF. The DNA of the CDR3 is TGTGCCAGAAGTATTTCAGACAATGAGCAGTTCTTC.

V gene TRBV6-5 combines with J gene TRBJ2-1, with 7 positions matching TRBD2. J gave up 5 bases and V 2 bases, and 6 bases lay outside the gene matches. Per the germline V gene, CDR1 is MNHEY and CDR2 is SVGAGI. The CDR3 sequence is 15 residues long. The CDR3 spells CASSYPSGTHNEQFF. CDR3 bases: TGTGCCAGCAGTTACCCGAGCGGGACCCACAATGAGCAGTTCTTC.

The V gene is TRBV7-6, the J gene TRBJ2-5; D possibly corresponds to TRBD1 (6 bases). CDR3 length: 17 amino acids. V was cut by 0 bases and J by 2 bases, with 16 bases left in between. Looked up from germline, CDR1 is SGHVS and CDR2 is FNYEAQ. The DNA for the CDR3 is TGTGCCAGCAGCTTAGCGTTTGACAGGACCCTTCAAGAGACCCAGTACTTC. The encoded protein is CASSLAFDRTLQETQYF.

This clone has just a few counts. CDR3 in DNA: TGTGCCAGCAGTGACTCCCCCCTGGCTAGCGGGTACAATGAGCAGTTCTTC. It encodes CASSDSPLASGYNEQFF. The rearrangement joins TRBV6-4 to TRBJ2-1; 8 positions match TRBD2. This CDR3 spans 17 amino acids. Germline loops: CDR1 MRHNA, CDR2 SNTAGT. The V segment lost 0 bases and the J segment 4 bases; nucleotides outside the gene matches: 8.

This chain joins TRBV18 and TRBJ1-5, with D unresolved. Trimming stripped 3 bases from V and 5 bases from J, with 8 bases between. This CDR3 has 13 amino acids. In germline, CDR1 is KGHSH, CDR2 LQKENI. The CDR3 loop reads CASSPADYQPQHF. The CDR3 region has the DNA TGTGCCAGCTCACCCGCAGATTATCAGCCCCAGCATTTT.

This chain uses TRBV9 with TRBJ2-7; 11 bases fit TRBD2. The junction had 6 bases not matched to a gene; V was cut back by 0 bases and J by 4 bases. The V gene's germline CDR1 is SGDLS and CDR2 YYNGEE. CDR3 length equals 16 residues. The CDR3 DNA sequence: TGTGCCAGCAGCGTAGGGACCCGGACTAGCGGGTACGAGCAGTACTTC. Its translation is CASSVGTRTSGYEQYF.

The CDR3 loop is CASSVVSSSYNSPLHF. The CDR3 bases are TGTGCCAGCAGCGTCGTCTCGAGCTCCTATAATTCACCCCTCCACTTT. This chain uses TRBV9 with TRBJ1-6; D gene unclear. Germline CDR1 and CDR2: SGDLS and YYNGEE. CDR3 length: 16 residues. Deletions cut 2 bases from V and 0 bases from J, with 9 bases between.

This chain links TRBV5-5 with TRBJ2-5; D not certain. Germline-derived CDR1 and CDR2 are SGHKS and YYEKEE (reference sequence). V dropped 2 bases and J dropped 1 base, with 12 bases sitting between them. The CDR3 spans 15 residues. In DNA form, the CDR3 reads TGTGCCAGCAGCTTACTCGGACGGTCCCAAGAGACCCAGTACTTC. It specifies CASSLLGRSQETQYF.

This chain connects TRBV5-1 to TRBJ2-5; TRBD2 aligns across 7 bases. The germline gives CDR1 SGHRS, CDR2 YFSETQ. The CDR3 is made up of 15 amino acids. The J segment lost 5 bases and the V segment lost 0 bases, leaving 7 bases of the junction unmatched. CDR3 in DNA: TGCGCCAGCAGCTTGGAGGGCGGGAGCCGTGAGACCCAGTACTTC. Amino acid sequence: CASSLEGGSRETQYF.

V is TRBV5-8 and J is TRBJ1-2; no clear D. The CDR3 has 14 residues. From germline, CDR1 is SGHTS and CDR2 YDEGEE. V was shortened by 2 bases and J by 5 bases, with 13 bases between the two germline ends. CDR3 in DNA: TGTGCCAGCAGCTTTGCACCGGGGAATTATGGCTACACCTTC. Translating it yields CASSFAPGNYGYTF.

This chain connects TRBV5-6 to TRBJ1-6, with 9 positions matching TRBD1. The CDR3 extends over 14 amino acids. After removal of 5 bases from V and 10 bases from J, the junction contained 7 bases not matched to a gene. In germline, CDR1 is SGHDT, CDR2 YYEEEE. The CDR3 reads CASRPGTGNSPLHF. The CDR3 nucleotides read TGTGCCAGCAGACCCGGGACAGGGAACTCACCCCTCCACTTT.

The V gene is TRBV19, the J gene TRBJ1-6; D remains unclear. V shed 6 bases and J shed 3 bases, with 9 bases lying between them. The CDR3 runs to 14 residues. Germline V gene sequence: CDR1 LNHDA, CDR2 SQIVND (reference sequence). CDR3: CASSPANYNSPLHF. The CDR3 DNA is TGTGCCAGTAGCCCCGCTAACTATAATTCACCCCTCCACTTT.

The CDR3 spells CASKPGDRGPHQETQYF. CDR3 nucleotide sequence: TGTGCCAGCAAACCGGGGGACCGGGGGCCCCACCAAGAGACCCAGTACTTC. The chain recombines TRBV5-6 with TRBJ2-5, with D perhaps assigned TRBD1 or TRBD2 (6 bases each). Per the germline V gene, CDR1 is SGHDT and CDR2 is YYEEEE. The CDR3 length is 17 residues. V lost 6 bases and J 0 bases, leaving 21 bases between the germline ends.

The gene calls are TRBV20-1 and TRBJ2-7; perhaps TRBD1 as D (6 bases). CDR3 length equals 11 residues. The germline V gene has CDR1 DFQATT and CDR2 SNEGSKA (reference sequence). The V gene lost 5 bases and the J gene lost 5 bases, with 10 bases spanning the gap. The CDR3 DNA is TGCAGTGCTTTGACAGGACACGAGCAGTACTTC. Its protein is CSALTGHEQYF.

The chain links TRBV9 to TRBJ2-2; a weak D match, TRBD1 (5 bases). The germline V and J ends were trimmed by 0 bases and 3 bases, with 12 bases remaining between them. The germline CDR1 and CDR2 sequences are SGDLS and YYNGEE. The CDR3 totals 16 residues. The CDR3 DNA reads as TGTGCCAGCAGCGTAGCCGGTTCAGGGCACACCGGGGAGCTGTTTTTT. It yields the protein CASSVAGSGHTGELFF.

This CDR3 is CASSQTGTSVETQYF. The CDR3 DNA follows: TGTGCCAGCAGCCAGACCGGGACTAGCGTAGAGACCCAGTACTTC. This chain connects TRBV11-2 to TRBJ2-5; TRBD2 matches 10 bases. Germline V gives CDR1 SGHAT, CDR2 FQNNGV. The CDR3 length is 15 residues. Trimming removed 5 bases from V and 4 bases from J; junction bases left unmatched: 7.

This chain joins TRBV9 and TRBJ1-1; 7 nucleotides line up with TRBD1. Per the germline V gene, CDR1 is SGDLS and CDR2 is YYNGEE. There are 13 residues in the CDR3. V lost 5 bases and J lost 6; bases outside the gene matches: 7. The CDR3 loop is CASSRLQGSEAFF. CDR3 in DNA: TGTGCCAGCAGTAGATTACAGGGGTCTGAAGCTTTCTTT.

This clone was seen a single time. The CDR3 spells CASSLGGPLAKNIQYF. The CDR3, as DNA: TGTGCCAGCAGCTTAGGGGGGCCTTTAGCCAAAAACATTCAGTACTTC. The J gene is TRBJ2-4, the V gene TRBV7-2, with D possibly TRBD1 on 6 matching bases. CDR1 and CDR2 from the germline V gene are SGHTA and FQGNSA. The CDR3 loop spans 16 amino acids. The germline V and J ends were trimmed by 1 base and 0 bases, with 10 bases remaining between them.